Listed here is a single TCR beta chain. Its antigen is as yet unknown. This entry is derived from a study of shared clonotypes between healthy human individuals. After removal of 4 bases from V and 2 bases from J, the junction contained 10 bases not matched to a gene. The CDR3 consists of 16 residues. Germline-derived CDR1 and CDR2 are SGHVS and FQNEAQ. The protocol was immunoSEQ multiplex PCR, while the TCRdb copy is restricted to in-frame clones and leaves out a portion. The table has roughly 2.1 million clones, roughly 91% seen once. CD45RO-negative, CCR7-selected cells formed the naive CD8 fraction, which excluded terminally differentiated effector memory CD45RA+ cells. Donation came from healthy HIV-negative adults that had no recent acute infections or vaccinations. Study-level findings and limits: Naive subsets, compared against memory subsets, generally had larger estimated richness values. Sample collection involved blood only; tissue repertoires are likely different. In a handful of donors, around 5% of naive CD4 clonotypes appeared in common.

This clonotype was sampled from a man aged 18 to 35 in good health. Some clones in this sample may be carry-over from other donors' samples. Sequencing was carried out using naive CD8+ T cells from PBMCs. The chain is built from TRBV7-8 and TRBJ2-7; TRBD1 matches at 8 bases. As DNA, the CDR3 is TGTGCCAGCAGCTCATTGGGACAGGCCGCTACCTACGAGCAGTACTTC. Residues: CASSSLGQAATYEQYF.